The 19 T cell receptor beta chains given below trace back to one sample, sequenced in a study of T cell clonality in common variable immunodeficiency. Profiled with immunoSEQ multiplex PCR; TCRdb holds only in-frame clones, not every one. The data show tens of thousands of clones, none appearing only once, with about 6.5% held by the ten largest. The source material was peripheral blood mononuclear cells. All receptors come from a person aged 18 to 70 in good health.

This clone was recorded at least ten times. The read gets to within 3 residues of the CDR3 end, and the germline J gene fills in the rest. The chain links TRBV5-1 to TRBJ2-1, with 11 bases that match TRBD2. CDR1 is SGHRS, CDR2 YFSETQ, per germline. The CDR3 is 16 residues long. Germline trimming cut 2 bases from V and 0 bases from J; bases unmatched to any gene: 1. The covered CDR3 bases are TGCGCCAGCAGCTTTAGCGGGGGGGCCTCCTACAATGAG. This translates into CASSFSGGASYNE. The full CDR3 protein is CASSFSGGASYNEQFF.

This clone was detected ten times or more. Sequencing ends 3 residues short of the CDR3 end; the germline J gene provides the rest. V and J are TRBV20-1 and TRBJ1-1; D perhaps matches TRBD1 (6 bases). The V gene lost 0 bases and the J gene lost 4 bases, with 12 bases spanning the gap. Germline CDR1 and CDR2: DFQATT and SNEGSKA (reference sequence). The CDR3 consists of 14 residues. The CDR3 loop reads CSARDDRLSTEAFF. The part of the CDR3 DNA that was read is TGCAGTGCTAGAGATGACAGGCTGAGCACTGAA.

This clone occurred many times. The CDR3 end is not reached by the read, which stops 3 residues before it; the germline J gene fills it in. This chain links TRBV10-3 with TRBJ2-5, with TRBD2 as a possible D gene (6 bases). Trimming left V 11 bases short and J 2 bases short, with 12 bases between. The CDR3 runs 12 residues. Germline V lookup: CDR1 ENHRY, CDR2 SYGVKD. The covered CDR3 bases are TGTGCCGGGGGGACTGGGCAAGAGACC. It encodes CAGGTGQET. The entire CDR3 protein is CAGGTGQETQYF.

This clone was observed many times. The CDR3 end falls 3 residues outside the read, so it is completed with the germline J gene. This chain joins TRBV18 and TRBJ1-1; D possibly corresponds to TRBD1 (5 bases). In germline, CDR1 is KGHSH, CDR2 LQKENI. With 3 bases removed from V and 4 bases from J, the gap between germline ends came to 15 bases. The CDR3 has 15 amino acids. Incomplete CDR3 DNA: TGTGCCAGCTCACCGGCTGGGGGGACCGGCACTGAA. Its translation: CASSPAGGTGTE. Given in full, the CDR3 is CASSPAGGTGTEAFF.

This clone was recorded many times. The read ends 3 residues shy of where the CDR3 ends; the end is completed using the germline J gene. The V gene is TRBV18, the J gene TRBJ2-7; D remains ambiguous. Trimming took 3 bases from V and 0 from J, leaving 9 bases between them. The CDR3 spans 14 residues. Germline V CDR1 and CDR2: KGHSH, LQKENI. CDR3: CASSPVTNSYEQYF. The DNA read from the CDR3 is TGTGCCAGCTCACCCGTTACTAACTCCTACGAG.

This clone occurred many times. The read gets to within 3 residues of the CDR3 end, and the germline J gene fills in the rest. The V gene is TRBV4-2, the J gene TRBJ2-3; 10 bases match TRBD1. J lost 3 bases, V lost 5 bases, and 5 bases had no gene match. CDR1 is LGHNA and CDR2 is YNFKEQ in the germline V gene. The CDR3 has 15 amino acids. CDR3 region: CASSARQGATDTQYF. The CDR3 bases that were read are TGTGCCAGCAGCGCACGACAGGGGGCAACAGATACG.

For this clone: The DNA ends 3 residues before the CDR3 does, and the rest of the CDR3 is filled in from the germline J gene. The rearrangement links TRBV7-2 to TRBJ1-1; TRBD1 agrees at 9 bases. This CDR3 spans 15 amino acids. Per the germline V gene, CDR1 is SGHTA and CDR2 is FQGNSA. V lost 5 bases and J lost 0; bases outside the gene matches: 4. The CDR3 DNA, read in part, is TGTGCCAGCAGCCACGGACAGGGGATGAACACTGAA. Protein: CASSHGQGMNTE. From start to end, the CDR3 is CASSHGQGMNTEAFF.

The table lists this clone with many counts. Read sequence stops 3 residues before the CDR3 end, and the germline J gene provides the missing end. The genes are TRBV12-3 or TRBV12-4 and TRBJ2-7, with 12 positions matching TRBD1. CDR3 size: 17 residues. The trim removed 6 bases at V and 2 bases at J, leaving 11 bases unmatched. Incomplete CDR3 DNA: TGTGCCAGCAGCCCCGGGACAGGGGGCGCGTTAGCCTACGAG. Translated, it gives CASSPGTGGALAYE. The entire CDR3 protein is CASSPGTGGALAYEQYF.

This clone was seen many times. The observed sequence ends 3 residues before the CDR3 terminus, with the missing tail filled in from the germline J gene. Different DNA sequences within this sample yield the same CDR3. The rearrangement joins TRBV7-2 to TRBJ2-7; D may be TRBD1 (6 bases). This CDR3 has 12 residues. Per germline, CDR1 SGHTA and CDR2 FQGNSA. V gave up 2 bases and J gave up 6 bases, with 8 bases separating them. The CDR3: CASSLTGSEQYF. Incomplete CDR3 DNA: TGTGCCAGCAGCTTAACAGGGAGCGAG.

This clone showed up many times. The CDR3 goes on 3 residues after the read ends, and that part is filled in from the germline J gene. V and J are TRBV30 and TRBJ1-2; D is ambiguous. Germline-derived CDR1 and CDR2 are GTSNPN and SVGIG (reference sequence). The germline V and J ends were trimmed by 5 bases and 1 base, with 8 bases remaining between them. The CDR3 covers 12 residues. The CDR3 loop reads CAWLGSNYGYTF. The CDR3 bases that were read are TGTGCCTGGTTGGGCAGTAACTATGGC.

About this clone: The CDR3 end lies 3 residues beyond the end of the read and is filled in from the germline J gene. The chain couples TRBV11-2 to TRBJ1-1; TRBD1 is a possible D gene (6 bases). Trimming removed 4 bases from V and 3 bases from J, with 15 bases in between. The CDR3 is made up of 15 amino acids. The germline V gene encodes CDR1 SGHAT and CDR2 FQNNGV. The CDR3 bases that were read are TGTGCCAGCAGCTGGGGGGGCGGGGGTTACACTGAA. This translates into CASSWGGGGYTE. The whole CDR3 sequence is CASSWGGGGYTEAFF.

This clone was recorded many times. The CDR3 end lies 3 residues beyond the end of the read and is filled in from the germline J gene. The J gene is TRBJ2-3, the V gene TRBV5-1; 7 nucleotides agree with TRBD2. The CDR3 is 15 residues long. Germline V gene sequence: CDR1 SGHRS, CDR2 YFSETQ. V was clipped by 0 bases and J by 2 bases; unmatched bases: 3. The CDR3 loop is CASSLELAYTDTQYF. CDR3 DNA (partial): TGCGCCAGCAGCTTGGAACTAGCGTACACAGATACG.

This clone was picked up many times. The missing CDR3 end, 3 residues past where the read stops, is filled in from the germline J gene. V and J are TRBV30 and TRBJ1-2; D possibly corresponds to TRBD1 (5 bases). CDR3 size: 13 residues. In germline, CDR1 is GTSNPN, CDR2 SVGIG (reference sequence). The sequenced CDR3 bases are TGTGCCTGGATCGCGGGGACCGGTCTCGGC. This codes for CAWIAGTGLG. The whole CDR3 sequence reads CAWIAGTGLGYTF.

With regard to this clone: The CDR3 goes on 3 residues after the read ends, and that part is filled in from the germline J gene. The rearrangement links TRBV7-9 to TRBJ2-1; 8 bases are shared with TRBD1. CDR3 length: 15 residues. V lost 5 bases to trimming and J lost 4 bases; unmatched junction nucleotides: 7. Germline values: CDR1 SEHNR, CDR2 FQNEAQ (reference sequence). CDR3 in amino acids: CASSRDRGGYNEQFF. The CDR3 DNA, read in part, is TGTGCCAGCAGCCGCGACAGGGGTGGGTACAATGAG. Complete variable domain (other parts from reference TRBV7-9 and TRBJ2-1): DTGVSQNPRHKITKRGQNVTFRCDPISEHNRLYWYRQTLGQGPEFLTYFQNEAQLEKSRLLSDRFSAERPKGSFSTLEIQRTEQGDSAMYLCASSRDRGGYNEQFFGPGTRLTVL.

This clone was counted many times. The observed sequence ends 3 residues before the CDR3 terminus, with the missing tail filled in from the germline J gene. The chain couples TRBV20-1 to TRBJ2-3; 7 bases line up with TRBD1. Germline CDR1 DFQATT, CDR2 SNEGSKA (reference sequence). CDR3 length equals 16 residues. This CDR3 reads CSARRDSGQNQETQYF. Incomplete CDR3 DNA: TGCAGTGCTAGGAGAGACTCGGGACAGAACCAAGAGACG.

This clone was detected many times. The CDR3 bases that were read are TGTGCCAGCAGTCAGAGTGGC. This codes for CASSQSG. The CDR3 reads in full as CASSQSGYTF. The chain couples TRBV6-4 to TRBJ1-2; D call uncertain. The missing CDR3 end, 3 residues past where the read stops, is filled in from the germline J gene. This CDR3 is 10 amino acids long. Trimming pared 5 bases from V and 7 bases from J, leaving 5 bases between. Germline V lookup: CDR1 MRHNA, CDR2 SNTAGT.

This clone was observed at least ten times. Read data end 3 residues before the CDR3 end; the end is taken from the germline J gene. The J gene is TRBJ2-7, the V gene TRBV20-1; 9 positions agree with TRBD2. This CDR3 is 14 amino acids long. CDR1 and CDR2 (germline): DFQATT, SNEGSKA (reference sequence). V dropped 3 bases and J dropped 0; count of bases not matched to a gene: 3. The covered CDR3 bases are TGCAGTGCTAGGAGCGGGAGGAGCTCCTACGAG. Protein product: CSARSGRSSYE. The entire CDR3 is CSARSGRSSYEQYF.

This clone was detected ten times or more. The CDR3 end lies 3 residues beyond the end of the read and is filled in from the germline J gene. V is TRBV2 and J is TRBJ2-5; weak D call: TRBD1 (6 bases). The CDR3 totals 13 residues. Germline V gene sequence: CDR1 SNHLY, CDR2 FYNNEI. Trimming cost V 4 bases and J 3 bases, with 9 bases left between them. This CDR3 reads CASSVWTEETQYF. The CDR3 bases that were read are TGTGCCAGCAGTGTTTGGACAGAAGAGACC.

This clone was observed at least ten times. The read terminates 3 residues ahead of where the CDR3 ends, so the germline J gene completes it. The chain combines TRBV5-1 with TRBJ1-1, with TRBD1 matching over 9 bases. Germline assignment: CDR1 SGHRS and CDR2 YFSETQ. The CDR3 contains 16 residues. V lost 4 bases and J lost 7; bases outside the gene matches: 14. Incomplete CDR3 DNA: TGCGCCAGCAGCGGGGGACAGGGAGCGGCAGTAGGTGAA. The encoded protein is CASSGGQGAAVGE. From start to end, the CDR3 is CASSGGQGAAVGEAFF.